The clone carrying this TCR beta chain was counted many times. Its antigen is not identified. Germline V gene data show CDR1 as LNHDA and CDR2 as SQIVND (reference sequence). Deletions cut 9 bases from V and 1 base from J, with 15 bases between. This CDR3 contains 15 residues. The data originate from a study of T cell repertoires in cytomegalovirus infection. Study-level results: What dominated the ex vivo response were HLA-C-restricted CMV-specific TCR beta clonotypes.

One entry per CDR3 protein results from TCRdb running MiXCR on the reads. The data show roughly 230,000 distinct CDR3 sequences, roughly 6.5% seen once. The specimen sequenced was PBMCs. The genes are TRBV19 and TRBJ1-4; D is possibly TRBD1 (6 bases). The sequence derives from a human donor in good health (CMV status not recorded). Some clones in this sample may be carry-over from other donors' samples. Here the CDR3 reads CASQRTARTNEKLFF. The CDR3 bases are TGTGCCAGCCAACGGACAGCCCGAACTAATGAAAAACTGTTTTTT.